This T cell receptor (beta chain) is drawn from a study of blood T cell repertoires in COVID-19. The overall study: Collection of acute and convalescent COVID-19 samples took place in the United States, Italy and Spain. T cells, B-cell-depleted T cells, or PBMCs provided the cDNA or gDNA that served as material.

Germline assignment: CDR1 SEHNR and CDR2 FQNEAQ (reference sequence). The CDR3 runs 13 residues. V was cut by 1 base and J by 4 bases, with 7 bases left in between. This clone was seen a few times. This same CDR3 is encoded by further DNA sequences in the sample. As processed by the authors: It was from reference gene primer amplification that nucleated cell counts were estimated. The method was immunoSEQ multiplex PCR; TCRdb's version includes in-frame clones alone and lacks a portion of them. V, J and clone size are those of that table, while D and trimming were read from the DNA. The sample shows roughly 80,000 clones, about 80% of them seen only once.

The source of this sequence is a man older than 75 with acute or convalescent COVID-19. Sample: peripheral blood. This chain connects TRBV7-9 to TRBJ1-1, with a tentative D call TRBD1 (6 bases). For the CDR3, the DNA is TGTGCCAGCAGCTTAGGGGGGCCCACTGAAGCTTTCTTT. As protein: CASSLGGPTEAFF.